A single sample gave rise to the 26 T cell receptor beta chains below, sequenced in a study of blood T cell repertoires in COVID-19. Assay: immunoSEQ multiplex PCR; the TCRdb copy retains only in-frame clones and omits some. The sample includes over 300,000 clones, approximately 85% of them seen just once. Sequenced material: PBMCs or T cells enriched from blood (not recorded which). These TCRs come from a man younger than 40 who had recovered from COVID-19.

The gene calls are TRBV18 and TRBJ1-2, with no clear D. Germline V lookup: CDR1 KGHSH, CDR2 LQKENI. Between the trimmed V and J ends, which lost 3 bases and 6 bases, there was a span of 20 bases. CDR3 size: 16 residues. The CDR3: CASSPLRERFSDGYTF. The CDR3 bases are TGTGCCAGCTCACCGCTGAGGGAACGATTTAGTGATGGCTACACCTTC. Variable domain in full (rest from reference TRBV18 and TRBJ1-2): NAGVMQNPRHLVRRRGQEARLRCSPMKGHSHVYWYRQLPEEGLKFMVYLQKENIIDESGMPKERFSAEFPKEGPSILRIQQVVRGDSAAYFCASSPLRERFSDGYTFGSGTRLTVV.

This clone turned up a few times. CDR3 sequence (DNA): TGTGCCAGCAGCCAACGACCCGGGGGTGGAGAGCAGTACTTC. Translating gives CASSQRPGGGEQYF. V is TRBV16 and J is TRBJ2-7; perhaps TRBD2 as D (6 bases). Trimming took 2 bases from V and 7 from J, leaving 15 bases between them. Looked up from germline, CDR1 is KGHSY and CDR2 is FQNENV. There are 14 residues in the CDR3.

The chain employs TRBV23-1 and TRBJ1-1, with D tentatively TRBD1 (6 bases). TRBV23-1 is filed as an ORF, its function uncertain. V was pared by 0 bases and J by 4 bases, with 6 bases between. The CDR3 sequence is 13 residues long. The CDR3 reads CASSQSGGTEAFF. CDR3 sequence (DNA): TGCGCCAGCAGTCAATCAGGGGGCACTGAAGCTTTCTTT.

The chain joins TRBV4-1 to TRBJ1-4, with D possibly TRBD1 on 6 matching bases. Germline assignment: CDR1 MGHRA and CDR2 YSYEKL. Trimming took off 1 base at V and 6 bases at J, with 18 bases between the two ends. CDR3 length: 17 residues. As DNA, the CDR3 is TGCGCCAGCAGCCAAGCCCCGCGAGGGGGGGCAGATGAAAAACTGTTTTTT. It is translated as CASSQAPRGGADEKLFF.

The V gene is TRBV5-1, the J gene TRBJ1-2, with TRBD1 matching 7 bases. Trimming at V came to 0 bases and at J to 3 bases, leaving 8 bases not matched to a gene. CDR3 length equals 16 residues. Per the germline V gene, CDR1 is SGHRS and CDR2 is YFSETQ. The CDR3 DNA sequence: TGCGCCAGCAGCTTGGTTTTAGGACAGGTCTACTATGGCTACACCTTC. Amino acids: CASSLVLGQVYYGYTF.

The chain has TRBV25-1 and TRBJ2-3, with TRBD2 matching over 9 bases. This CDR3 region has 16 residues. The germline V gene has CDR1 MGHDK and CDR2 SYGVNS. The junction had 6 bases not matched to a gene; V was cut back by 4 bases and J by 1 base. Here the CDR3 reads CASSGLAGARTDTQYF. The CDR3 coding sequence is TGTGCCAGCAGTGGTTTAGCGGGGGCCCGCACAGATACGCAGTATTTT.

The chain joins TRBV4-3 to TRBJ1-2; 7 nucleotides align to TRBD1. V dropped 4 bases and J dropped 2; count of bases not matched to a gene: 4. Germline values: CDR1 LGHNA, CDR2 YSLEER. The CDR3 runs 14 residues. CDR3 sequence (DNA): TGCGCCAGCAGCCCGTGGACAGGCAACTATGGCTACACCTTC. Translation: CASSPWTGNYGYTF.

The chain uses TRBV10-2 and TRBJ1-2; TRBD1 might be the D (5 bases). This CDR3 is built from 14 residues. Germline CDR1 WSHSY, CDR2 SAAADI. Between the trimmed V and J ends, which lost 0 bases and 10 bases, there was a span of 15 bases. The CDR3 nucleotides read TGCGCCAGCAGTGAGTCGAAGGCAGGGATCGACTACACCTTC. Protein: CASSESKAGIDYTF.

This rearrangement joins TRBV23-1 to TRBJ1-6; D not certain. TRBV23-1 is an open reading frame whose function is uncertain. This CDR3 has 12 amino acids. Trimming shortened V by 9 bases and J by 8 bases, and 11 bases separated the two germline ends. The DNA for the CDR3 is TGCGCCAGGAGCGGAGGGTATTCACCCCTCCACTTT. Translation gives CARSGGYSPLHF.

This rearrangement joins TRBV4-2 to TRBJ1-2, with no clear D. Germline V gives CDR1 LGHNA, CDR2 YNFKEQ. Trimming took off 0 bases at V and 2 bases at J, with 19 bases between the two ends. CDR3 size: 18 residues. Written as DNA, the CDR3 is TGTGCCAGCAGCCAAGATTACATTAAGGCGACACCGAACTATGGCTACACCTTC. Translating it yields CASSQDYIKATPNYGYTF.

The chain is built from TRBV19 and TRBJ2-3; TRBD1 might be the D (6 bases). Germline CDR1 reads LNHDA; CDR2 reads SQIVND (reference sequence). The CDR3 sequence is 15 residues long. Trimming pared 6 bases from V and 2 bases from J, leaving 15 bases between. The CDR3 DNA is TGTGCCAGTAGCAATCGGGCAGGGGACACAGATACGCAGTATTTT. Translation gives CASSNRAGDTDTQYF.

The CDR3 region has the DNA TGTGCCAGCAGCTTAGGAGTGAGCTCCTACGAGCAGTACTTC. It yields the protein CASSLGVSSYEQYF. J is TRBJ2-7 and V is TRBV13, with D unclear. The CDR3 is made up of 14 amino acids. Trimming pared 0 bases from V and 0 bases from J, leaving 6 bases between. CDR1 is PRHDT, CDR2 FYEKMQ, per germline (reference sequence). The complete variable domain, with remaining parts taken from reference TRBV13 and TRBJ2-7, reads AAGVIQSPRHLIKEKRETATLKCYPIPRHDTVYWYQQGPGQDPQFLISFYEKMQSDKGSIPDRFSAQQFSDYHSELNMSSLELGDSALYFCASSLGVSSYEQYFGPGTRLTVT.

This chain uses TRBV29-1 with TRBJ1-5; tentatively, D is TRBD1 (6 bases). CDR1 is SQVTM, CDR2 ANQGSEA, per germline. V shed 7 bases and J shed 11 bases, with 15 bases lying between them. This CDR3 contains 11 residues. CDR3 sequence: CSAITTGSQHF. CDR3 sequence (DNA): TGCAGCGCAATTACAACAGGGTCCCAGCATTTT. Full variable domain (rest looked up from reference TRBV29-1 and TRBJ1-5): SAVISQKPSRDICQRGTSLTIQCQVDSQVTMMFWYRQQPGQSLTLIATANQGSEATYESGFVIDKFPISRPNLTFSTLTVSNMSPEDSSIYLCSAITTGSQHFGDGTRLSIL.

This clone was recorded once. The V and J genes are TRBV5-4 and TRBJ2-3; 11 nucleotides match TRBD1. Germline trimming cut 3 bases from V and 1 base from J; bases unmatched to any gene: 4. Germline CDR1 reads SGHNT; CDR2 reads YYREEE (reference sequence). The CDR3 extends over 16 amino acids. CDR3 in DNA: TGTGCCAGCAGCTCGGGACAGGGGGTTGGCACAGATACGCAGTATTTT. Its protein is CASSSGQGVGTDTQYF.

The chain links TRBV3-1 (or the pseudogene TRBV3-2) to TRBJ2-4; 13 bases align to TRBD2. After removal of 2 bases from V and 0 bases from J, the junction contained 4 bases not matched to a gene. This CDR3 is 18 amino acids long. Germline CDR1 and CDR2: LGHDT and YNNKEL (reference sequence). CDR3 in DNA: TGTGCCAGCAGCCAATTAACTAGCGGGGGGGCAGCCAAAAACATTCAGTACTTC. Its translation: CASSQLTSGGAAKNIQYF.

V and J are TRBV13 and TRBJ1-6, with D unresolved. The CDR3 length is 16 residues. CDR1 is PRHDT and CDR2 is FYEKMQ in the germline V gene (reference sequence). V was cut by 2 bases and J by 0 bases, with 8 bases left in between. The DNA for the CDR3 is TGTGCCAGCAGCTTATCCCTTAGCTCCTATAATTCACCCCTCCACTTT. Amino acids: CASSLSLSSYNSPLHF.

This sequence joins TRBV12-3 or TRBV12-4 and TRBJ2-3; maybe TRBD2 (5 bases). V dropped 2 bases and J dropped 6 bases, with 6 bases sitting between them. The length of the CDR3 is 12 residues. Here the CDR3 reads CASSLQRDTQYF. CDR3 DNA sequence: TGTGCCAGCAGTTTACAGCGGGATACGCAGTATTTT.

With respect to this clone: The identical CDR3 is also encoded by other nucleotide sequences in the sample. The J gene is TRBJ1-1, the V gene TRBV3-1 (or the pseudogene TRBV3-2), with D unresolved. Between the trimmed V and J ends, which lost 0 bases and 0 bases, there was a span of 5 bases. The CDR3 runs 14 residues. Germline CDR1 reads LGHDT; CDR2 reads YNNKEL (reference sequence). CDR3 coding DNA: TGTGCCAGCAGCCAAGACACGGTGAACACTGAAGCTTTCTTT. This gives the protein CASSQDTVNTEAFF.

The CDR3 here is CASSLRGEYEQYF. DNA for the CDR3: TGTGCCAGCAGCTTGCGCGGCGAGTACGAGCAGTACTTC. The V and J genes are TRBV5-8 and TRBJ2-7; D not certain. Between the trimmed V and J ends, which lost 1 base and 4 bases, there was a span of 9 bases. This CDR3 has 13 amino acids. CDR1 is SGHTS, CDR2 YDEGEE, per germline. The entire variable domain, with the rest obtained from reference TRBV5-8 and TRBJ2-7, is as follows: EAGVTQSPTHLIKTRGQQATLRCSPISGHTSVYWYQQALGLGLQFLLWYDEGEERNRGNFPPRFSGRQFPNYSSELNVNALELEDSALYLCASSLRGEYEQYFGPGTRLTVT.

V is TRBV7-2 and J is TRBJ2-1, with 13 nucleotides matching TRBD2. CDR3 size: 19 residues. Germline CDR1 and CDR2: SGHTA and FQGNSA. Trimming removed 2 bases from V and 0 bases from J; junction bases left unmatched: 7. The CDR3 loop is CASSLFGLAGASSYNEQFF. The CDR3 DNA reads as TGTGCCAGCAGCTTATTTGGACTAGCGGGGGCAAGCTCCTACAATGAGCAGTTCTTC.

This CDR3 is CASSQESGLRYGYTF. The CDR3 DNA sequence: TGTGCCAGCAGCCAAGAATCAGGATTACGCTATGGCTACACCTTC. This chain uses TRBV4-2 with TRBJ1-2; D call uncertain. The V end lost 0 bases, the J end lost 4 bases, and 12 bases lay between the germline ends. The CDR3 covers 15 residues. From germline, CDR1 is LGHNA and CDR2 YNFKEQ.

This rearrangement joins TRBV9 to TRBJ1-4, with D possibly matching TRBD1 (6 bases). Between the trimmed V and J ends, which lost 1 base and 0 bases, there was a span of 13 bases. The CDR3 is made up of 17 amino acids. From germline, CDR1 is SGDLS and CDR2 YYNGEE. The CDR3 region is CASSVRGQRSTNEKLFF. The CDR3 coding sequence is TGTGCCAGCAGCGTAAGAGGACAGCGCTCAACTAATGAAAAACTGTTTTTT.

The chain employs TRBV3-1 (or the pseudogene TRBV3-2) and TRBJ2-7, with 10 nucleotides matching TRBD2. The CDR3 sequence is 16 residues long. Unmatched junction bases numbered 8, after V lost 4 bases and J lost 2 bases. CDR1 LGHDT and CDR2 YNNKEL come from the germline V gene (reference sequence). CDR3 bases: TGTGCCAGCAGCCCGGGGTCTAGCGGGGGTACCTACGAGCAGTACTTC. The encoded protein is CASSPGSSGGTYEQYF.

Turning to this clone: At one boundary the junction diverges from the germline segment, which might be a read error. The chain combines TRBV19 with TRBJ1-5, with TRBD1 identical over 8 bases. Germline V gene data show CDR1 as LNHDA and CDR2 as SQIVND (reference sequence). CDR3 size: 15 residues. CDR3 nucleotide sequence: TGTGCCAGTAGTGTTGACAGGGGAAGCAGTCAGCCCCAGCATTTT. It translates to CASSVDRGSSQPQHF. Complete variable domain (other parts from reference TRBV19 and TRBJ1-5): DGGITQSPKYLFRKEGQNVTLSCEQNLNHDAMYWYRQDPGQGLRLIYYSQIVNDFQKGDIAEGYSVSREKKESFPLTVTSAQKNPTAFYLCASSVDRGSSQPQHFGDGTRLSIL.

This chain links TRBV11-2 with TRBJ2-1; 10 bases fit TRBD2. J was trimmed by 7 bases and V by 1 base; bases with no gene match: 13. The CDR3 contains 18 residues. The germline V gene has CDR1 SGHAT and CDR2 FQNNGV. CDR3 sequence (DNA): TGTGCCAGCAGCTTAGGGCAACCGGGACTAGCGATTCGTAATGAGCAGTTCTTC. The encoded protein is CASSLGQPGLAIRNEQFF.

This rearrangement joins TRBV11-2 to TRBJ1-1; the D is unclear. V shed 3 bases and J shed 2 bases, with 4 bases lying between them. CDR1 is SGHAT, CDR2 FQNNGV, per germline. There are 12 residues in the CDR3. The CDR3 reads CASSLANTEAFF. In DNA form, the CDR3 reads TGTGCCAGCAGCTTGGCCAACACTGAAGCTTTCTTT.